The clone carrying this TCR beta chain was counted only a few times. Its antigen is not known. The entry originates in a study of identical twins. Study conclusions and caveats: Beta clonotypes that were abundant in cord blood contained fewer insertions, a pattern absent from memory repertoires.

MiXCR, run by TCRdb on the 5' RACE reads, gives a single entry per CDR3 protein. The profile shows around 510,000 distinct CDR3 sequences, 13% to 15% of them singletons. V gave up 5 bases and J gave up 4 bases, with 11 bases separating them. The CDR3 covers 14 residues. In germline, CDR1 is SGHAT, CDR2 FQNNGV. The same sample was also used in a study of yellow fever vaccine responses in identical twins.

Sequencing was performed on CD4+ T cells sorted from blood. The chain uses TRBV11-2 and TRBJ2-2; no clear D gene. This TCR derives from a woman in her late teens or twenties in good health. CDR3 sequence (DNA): TGTGCCAGCAGCCGACCTGTCCCCACCGGGGAGCTGTTTTTT. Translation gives CASSRPVPTGELFF. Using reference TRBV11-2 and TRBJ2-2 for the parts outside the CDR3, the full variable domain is EAGVAQSPRYKIIEKRQSVAFWCNPISGHATLYWYQQILGQGPKLLIQFQNNGVVDDSQLPKDRFSAERLKGVDSTLKIQPAKLEDSAVYLCASSRPVPTGELFFGEGSRLTVL.